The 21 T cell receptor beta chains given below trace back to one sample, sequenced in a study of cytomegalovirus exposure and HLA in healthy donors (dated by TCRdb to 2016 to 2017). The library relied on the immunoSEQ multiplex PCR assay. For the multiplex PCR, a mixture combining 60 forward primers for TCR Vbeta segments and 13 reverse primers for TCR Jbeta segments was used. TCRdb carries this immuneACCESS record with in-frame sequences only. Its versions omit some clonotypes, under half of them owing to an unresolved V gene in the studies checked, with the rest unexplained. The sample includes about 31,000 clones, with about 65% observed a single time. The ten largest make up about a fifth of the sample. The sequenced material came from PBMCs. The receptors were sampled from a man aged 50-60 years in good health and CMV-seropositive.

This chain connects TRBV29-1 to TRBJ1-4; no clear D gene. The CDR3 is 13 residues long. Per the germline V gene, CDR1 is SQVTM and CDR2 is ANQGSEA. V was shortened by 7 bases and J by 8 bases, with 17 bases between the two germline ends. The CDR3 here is CSGTTMREEKLFF. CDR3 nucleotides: TGCAGCGGAACTACAATGAGGGAGGAAAAACTGTTTTTT.

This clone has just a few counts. The chain's CDR3 is CASSRRTSGSGSEQFF. CDR3 DNA sequence: TGTGCCAGCAGCCGCCGGACTAGCGGGAGTGGGAGTGAGCAGTTCTTC. The chain carries TRBV5-6 and TRBJ2-1; 13 bases are a match to TRBD2. V shed 4 bases and J 9 bases; nucleotides not matched to a gene: 10. CDR3 size: 16 residues. CDR1 is SGHDT, CDR2 YYEEEE, per germline.

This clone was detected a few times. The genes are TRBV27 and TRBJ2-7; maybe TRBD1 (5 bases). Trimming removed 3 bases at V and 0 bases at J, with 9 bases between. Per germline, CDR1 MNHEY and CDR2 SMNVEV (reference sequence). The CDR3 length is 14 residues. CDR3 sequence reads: CASSFAGPSYEQYF. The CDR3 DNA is TGTGCCAGCAGTTTCGCAGGGCCCTCCTACGAGCAGTACTTC.

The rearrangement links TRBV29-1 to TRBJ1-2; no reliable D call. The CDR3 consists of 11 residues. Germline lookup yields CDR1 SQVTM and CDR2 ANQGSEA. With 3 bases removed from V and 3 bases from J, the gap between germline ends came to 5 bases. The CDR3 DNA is TGCAGCGTTGAGGGCGACTATGGCTACACCTTC. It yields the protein CSVEGDYGYTF.

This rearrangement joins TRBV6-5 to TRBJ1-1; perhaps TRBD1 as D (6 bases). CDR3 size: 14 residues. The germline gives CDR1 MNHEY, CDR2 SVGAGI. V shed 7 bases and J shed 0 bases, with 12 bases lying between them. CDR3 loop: CASKPSGVNTEAFF. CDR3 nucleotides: TGTGCCAGCAAACCATCAGGGGTGAACACTGAAGCTTTCTTT.

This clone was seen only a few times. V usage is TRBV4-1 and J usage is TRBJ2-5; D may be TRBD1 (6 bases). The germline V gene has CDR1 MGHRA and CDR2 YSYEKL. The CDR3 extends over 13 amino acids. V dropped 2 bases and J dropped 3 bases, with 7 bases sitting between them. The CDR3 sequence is CASSQRQEETQYF. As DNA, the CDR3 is TGCGCCAGCAGCCAAAGACAGGAAGAGACCCAGTACTTC.

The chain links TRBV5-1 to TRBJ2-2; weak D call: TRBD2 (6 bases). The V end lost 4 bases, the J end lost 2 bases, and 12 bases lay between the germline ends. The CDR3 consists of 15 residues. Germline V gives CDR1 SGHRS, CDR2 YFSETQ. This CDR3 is CASSHGTPNTGELFF. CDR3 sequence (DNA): TGCGCCAGCAGCCACGGGACTCCAAACACCGGGGAGCTGTTTTTT.

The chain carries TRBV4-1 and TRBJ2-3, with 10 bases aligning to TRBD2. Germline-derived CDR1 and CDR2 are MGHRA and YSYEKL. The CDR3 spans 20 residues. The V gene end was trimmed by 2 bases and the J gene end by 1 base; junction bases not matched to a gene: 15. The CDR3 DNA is TGCGCCAGCAGCCAACGGCCTAGCGGGAGCTCCAACACACGCACAGATACGCAGTATTTT. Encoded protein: CASSQRPSGSSNTRTDTQYF.

The CDR3 here is CASSSLVATDTQYF. CDR3 sequence (DNA): TGTGCCAGCTCATCGCTAGTGGCCACAGATACGCAGTATTTT. The chain combines TRBV18 with TRBJ2-3; D is ambiguous. V lost 5 bases and J 2 bases, leaving 11 bases between the germline ends. The CDR3 is made up of 14 amino acids. Germline V gene sequence: CDR1 KGHSH, CDR2 LQKENI.

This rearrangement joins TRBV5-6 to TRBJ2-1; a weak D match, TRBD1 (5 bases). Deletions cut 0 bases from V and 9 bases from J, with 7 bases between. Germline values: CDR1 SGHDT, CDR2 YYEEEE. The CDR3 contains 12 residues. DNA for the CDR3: TGTGCCAGCAGCTTGGGGGGCGGTGAGCAGTTCTTC. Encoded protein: CASSLGGGEQFF. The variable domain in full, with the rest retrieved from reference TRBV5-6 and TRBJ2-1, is DAGVTQSPTHLIKTRGQQVTLRCSPKSGHDTVSWYQQALGQGPQFIFQYYEEEERQRGNFPDRFSGHQFPNYSSELNVNALLLGDSALYLCASSLGGGEQFFGPGTRLTVL.

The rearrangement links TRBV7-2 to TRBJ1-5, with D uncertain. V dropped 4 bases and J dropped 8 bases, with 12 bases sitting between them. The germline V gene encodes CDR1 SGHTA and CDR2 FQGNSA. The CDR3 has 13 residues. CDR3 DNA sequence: TGTGCCAGCAGCTCACGGTTCGGGGAGCCCCAGCATTTT. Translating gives CASSSRFGEPQHF.

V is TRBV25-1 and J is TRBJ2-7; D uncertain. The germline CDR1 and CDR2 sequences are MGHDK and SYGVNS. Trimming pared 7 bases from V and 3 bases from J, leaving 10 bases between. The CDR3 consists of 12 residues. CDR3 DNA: TGTGCCAGCATTAACGCGTACTACGAGCAGTACTTC. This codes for CASINAYYEQYF.

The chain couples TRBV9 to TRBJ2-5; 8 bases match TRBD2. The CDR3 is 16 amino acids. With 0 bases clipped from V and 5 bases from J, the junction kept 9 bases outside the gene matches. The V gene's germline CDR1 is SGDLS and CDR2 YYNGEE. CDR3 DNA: TGTGCCAGCAGCGTAGAGGGAGCGGGAGTCACCGAGACCCAGTACTTC. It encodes CASSVEGAGVTETQYF.

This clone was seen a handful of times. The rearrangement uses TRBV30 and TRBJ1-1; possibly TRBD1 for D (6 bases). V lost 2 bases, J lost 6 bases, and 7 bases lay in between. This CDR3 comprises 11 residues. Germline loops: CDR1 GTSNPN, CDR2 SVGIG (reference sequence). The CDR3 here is CAWSQGSEAFF. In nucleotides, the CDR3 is TGTGCCTGGAGTCAGGGGTCTGAAGCTTTCTTT.

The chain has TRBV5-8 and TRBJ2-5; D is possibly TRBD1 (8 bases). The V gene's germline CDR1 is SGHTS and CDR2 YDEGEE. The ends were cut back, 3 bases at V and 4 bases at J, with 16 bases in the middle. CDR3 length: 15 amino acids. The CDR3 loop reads CASSSLGGTGETQYF. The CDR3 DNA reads TGTGCCAGCAGCTCGCTGGGGGGGACAGGAGAGACCCAGTACTTC.

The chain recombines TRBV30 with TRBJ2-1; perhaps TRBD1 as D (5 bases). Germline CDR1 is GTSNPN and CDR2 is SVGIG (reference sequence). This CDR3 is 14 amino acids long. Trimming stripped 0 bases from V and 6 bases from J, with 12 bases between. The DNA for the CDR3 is TGTGCCTGGAGTGTAGGGGTTCCCTTCAATGAGCAGTTCTTC. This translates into CAWSVGVPFNEQFF.

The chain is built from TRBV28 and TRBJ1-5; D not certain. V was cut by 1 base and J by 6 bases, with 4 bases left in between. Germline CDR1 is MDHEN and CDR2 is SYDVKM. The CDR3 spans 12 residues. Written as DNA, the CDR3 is TGTGCCAGCAGTTTATCGGGTCAGCCCCAGCATTTT. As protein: CASSLSGQPQHF.

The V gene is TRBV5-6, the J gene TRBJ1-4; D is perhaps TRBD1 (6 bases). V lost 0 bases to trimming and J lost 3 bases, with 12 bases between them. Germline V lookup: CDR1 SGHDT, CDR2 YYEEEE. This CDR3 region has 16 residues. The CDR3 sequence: CASSLGTGLANEKLFF. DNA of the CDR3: TGTGCCAGCAGCTTGGGTACAGGGCTGGCTAATGAAAAACTGTTTTTT.

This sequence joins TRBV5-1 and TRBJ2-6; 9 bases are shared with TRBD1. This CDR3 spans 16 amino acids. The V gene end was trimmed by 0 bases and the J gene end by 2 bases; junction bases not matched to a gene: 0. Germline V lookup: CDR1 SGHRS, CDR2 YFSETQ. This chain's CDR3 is CASSLGTGAGANVLTF. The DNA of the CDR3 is TGCGCCAGCAGCTTGGGGACAGGGGCTGGGGCCAACGTCCTGACTTTC.

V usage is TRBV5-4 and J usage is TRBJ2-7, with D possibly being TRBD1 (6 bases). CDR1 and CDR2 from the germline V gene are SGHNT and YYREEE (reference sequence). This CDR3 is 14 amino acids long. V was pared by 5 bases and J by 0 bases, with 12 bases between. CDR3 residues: CASRPDRLSYEQYF. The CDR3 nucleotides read TGTGCCAGCAGACCCGACAGGCTCTCCTACGAGCAGTACTTC.

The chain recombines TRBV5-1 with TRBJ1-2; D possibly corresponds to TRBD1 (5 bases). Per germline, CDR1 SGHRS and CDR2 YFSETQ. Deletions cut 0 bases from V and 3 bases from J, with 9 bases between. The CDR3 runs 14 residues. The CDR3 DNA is TGCGCCAGCAGCTTGGCGGGGGAGCACTATGGCTACACCTTC. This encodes CASSLAGEHYGYTF.